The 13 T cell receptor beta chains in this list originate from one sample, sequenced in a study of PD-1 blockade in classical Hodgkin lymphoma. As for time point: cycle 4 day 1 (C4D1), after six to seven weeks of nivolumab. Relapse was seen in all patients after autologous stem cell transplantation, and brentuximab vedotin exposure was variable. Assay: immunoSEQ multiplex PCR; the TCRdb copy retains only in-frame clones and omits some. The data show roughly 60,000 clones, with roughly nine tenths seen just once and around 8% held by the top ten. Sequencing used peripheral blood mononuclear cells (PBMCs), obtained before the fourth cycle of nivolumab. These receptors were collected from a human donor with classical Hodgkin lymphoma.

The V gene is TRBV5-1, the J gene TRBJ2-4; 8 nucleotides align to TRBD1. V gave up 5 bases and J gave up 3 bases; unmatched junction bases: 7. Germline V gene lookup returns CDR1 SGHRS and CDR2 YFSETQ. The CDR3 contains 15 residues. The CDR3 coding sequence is TGCGCCAGCAGGCCGACAGGGGATGGCAAAAACATTCAGTACTTC. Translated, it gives CASRPTGDGKNIQYF.

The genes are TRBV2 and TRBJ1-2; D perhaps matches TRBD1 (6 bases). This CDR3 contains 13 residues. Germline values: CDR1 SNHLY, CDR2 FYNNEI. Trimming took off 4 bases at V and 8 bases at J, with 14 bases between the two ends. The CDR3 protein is CASSGYRATGYTF. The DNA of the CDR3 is TGTGCCAGCAGTGGGTACAGGGCCACGGGCTACACCTTC.

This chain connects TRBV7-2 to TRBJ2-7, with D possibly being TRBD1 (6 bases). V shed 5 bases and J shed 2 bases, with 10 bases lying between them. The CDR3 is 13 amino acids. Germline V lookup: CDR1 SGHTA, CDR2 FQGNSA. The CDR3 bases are TGTGCCAGCAGCATAGGACAGACCTACGAGCAGTACTTC. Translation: CASSIGQTYEQYF.

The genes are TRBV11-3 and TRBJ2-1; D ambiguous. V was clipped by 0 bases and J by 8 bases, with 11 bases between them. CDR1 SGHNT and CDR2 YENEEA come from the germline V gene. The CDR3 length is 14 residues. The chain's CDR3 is CASSLEGRADEQFF. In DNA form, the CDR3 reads TGTGCCAGCAGCTTAGAGGGTCGGGCGGATGAGCAGTTCTTC.

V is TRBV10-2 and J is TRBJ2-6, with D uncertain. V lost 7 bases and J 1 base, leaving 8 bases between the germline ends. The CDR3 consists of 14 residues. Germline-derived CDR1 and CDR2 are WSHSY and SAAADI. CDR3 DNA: TGCGCCAGCATCGGTCAATCTGGGGCCAACGTCCTGACTTTC. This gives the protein CASIGQSGANVLTF.

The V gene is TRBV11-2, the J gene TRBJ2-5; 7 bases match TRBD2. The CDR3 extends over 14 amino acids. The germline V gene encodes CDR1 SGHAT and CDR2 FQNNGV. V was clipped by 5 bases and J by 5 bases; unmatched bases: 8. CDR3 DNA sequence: TGTGCCAGCAGCCCCCGGACTAGTCGGGAGACCCAGTACTTC. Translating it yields CASSPRTSRETQYF.

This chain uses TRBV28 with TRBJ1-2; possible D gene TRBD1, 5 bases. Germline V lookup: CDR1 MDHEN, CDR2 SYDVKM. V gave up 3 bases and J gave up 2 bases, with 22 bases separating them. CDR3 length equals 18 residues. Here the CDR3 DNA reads TGTGCCAGCAGTTTTATAAGCCAGGGAGGTTTCCCGAACTATGGCTACACCTTC. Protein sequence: CASSFISQGGFPNYGYTF.

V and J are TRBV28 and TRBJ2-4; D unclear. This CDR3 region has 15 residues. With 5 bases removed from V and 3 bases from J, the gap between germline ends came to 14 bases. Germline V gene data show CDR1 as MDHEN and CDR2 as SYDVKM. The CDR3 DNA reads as TGTGCCAGCAGTCTCCCCCGGTTCGGCAAAAACATTCAGTACTTC. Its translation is CASSLPRFGKNIQYF.

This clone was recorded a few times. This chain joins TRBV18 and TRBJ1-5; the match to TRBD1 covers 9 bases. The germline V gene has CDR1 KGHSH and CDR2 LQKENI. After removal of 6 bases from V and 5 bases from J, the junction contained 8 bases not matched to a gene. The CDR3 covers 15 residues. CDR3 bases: TGTGCCAGCTCGTCCGGGACAGGGCTCGATCAGCCCCAGCATTTT. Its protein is CASSSGTGLDQPQHF.

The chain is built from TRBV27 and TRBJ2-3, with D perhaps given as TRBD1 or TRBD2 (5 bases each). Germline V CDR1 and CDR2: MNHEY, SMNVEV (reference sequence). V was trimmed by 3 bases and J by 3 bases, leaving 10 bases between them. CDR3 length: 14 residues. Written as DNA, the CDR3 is TGTGCCAGCAGTTTGGGCAGGGAGACAGATACGCAGTATTTT. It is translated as CASSLGRETDTQYF.

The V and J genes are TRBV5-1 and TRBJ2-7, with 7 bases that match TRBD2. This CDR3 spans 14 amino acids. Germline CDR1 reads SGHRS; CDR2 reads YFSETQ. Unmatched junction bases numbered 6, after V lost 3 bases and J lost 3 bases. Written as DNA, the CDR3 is TGCGCCAGCAGCTCTTTCGGCGGGGGCTACGAGCAGTACTTC. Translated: CASSSFGGGYEQYF. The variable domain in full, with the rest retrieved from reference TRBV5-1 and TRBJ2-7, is KAGVTQTPRYLIKTRGQQVTLSCSPISGHRSVSWYQQTPGQGLQFLFEYFSETQRNKGNFPGRFSGRQFSNSRSEMNVSTLELGDSALYLCASSSFGGGYEQYFGPGTRLTVT.

DNA for the CDR3: TGTGCCAGCAGTTCCCTTAGCGGGGGGGATGAAAACATTCAGTACTTC. This translates into CASSSLSGGDENIQYF. This chain connects TRBV6-5 to TRBJ2-4, with TRBD2 matching over 11 bases. Trimming cost V 4 bases and J 5 bases; bases outside gene matches: 7. Germline loops: CDR1 MNHEY, CDR2 SVGAGI. The CDR3 contains 16 residues.

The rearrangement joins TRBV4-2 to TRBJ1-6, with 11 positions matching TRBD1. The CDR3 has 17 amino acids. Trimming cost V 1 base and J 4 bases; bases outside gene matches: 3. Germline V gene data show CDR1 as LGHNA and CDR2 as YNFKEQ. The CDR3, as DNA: TGTGCCAGCAGCCAAGTTGGGACAGGGGGTTATAATTCACCCCTCCACTTT. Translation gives CASSQVGTGGYNSPLHF.